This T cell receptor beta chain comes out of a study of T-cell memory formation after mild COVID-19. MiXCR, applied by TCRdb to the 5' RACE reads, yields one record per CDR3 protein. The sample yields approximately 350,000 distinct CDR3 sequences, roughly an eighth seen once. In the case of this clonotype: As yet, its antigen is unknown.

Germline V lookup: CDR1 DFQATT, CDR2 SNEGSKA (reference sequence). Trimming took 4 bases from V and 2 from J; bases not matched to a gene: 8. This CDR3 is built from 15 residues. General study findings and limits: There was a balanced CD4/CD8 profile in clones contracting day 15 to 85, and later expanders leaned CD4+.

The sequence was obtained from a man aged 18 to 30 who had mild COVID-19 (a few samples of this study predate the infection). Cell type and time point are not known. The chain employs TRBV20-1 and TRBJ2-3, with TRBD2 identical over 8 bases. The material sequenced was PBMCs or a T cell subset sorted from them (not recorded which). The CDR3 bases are TGCAGTGCTACCCGCGGGGGGCCCTACACAGATACGCAGTATTTT. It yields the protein CSATRGGPYTDTQYF.